A selection of T cell receptor beta chains follows, all from one sample in a study of PD-1 blockade in classical Hodgkin lymphoma. Method: immunoSEQ multiplex PCR; TCRdb's copy keeps in-frame clones and lacks some. This sample yields approximately 61,000 clones, of which 75% to 90% are seen a single time; about 15% belongs to the top ten. The specimen was peripheral blood mononuclear cells (PBMCs), collected at baseline. The receptor source for this set is a human donor with classical Hodgkin lymphoma. The CDR3 runs from the conserved cysteine through the conserved F or W. A D gene is named only where the DNA matches it firmly. Only some rows state a clone size, as once, few, many or a class for expanded clones.

>TRBJ1-5|NA|NA|TRBV21-1
TGTGCCAGCAGCAAGGACAATCATCAGCCCCAGCATTTT
CASSKDNHQPQHF
>TRBJ2-2|NA|NA|TRBV9
TGTGCCAGCAGCGTAGGAAACACCGGGGAGCTGTTTTTT
CASSVGNTGELFF
>TRBJ2-7|NA|NA|TRBV7-9
TGTGCCAGCAGCTTATTAGGGACCCAGGGCGAGCAGTACTTC
CASSLLGTQGEQYF
>TRBJ1-6|once|TRBD1|TRBV27
TGTGCCAGCAGCCAGACAGGGGGGAGGCCCCTCCACTTT
CASSQTGGRPLHF
>TRBJ1-2|NA|TRBD1|TRBV6-6
TGTGCCAGCAGTTTCCGGGACAGGGTTGACTACACCTTC
CASSFRDRVDYTF
>TRBJ1-1|NA|NA|TRBV30
TGTGCCTGGAGTAGTAAAGGATTCGGCTTCGAAGCTTTCTTT
CAWSSKGFGFEAFF
>TRBJ2-2|once|NA|TRBV19
TGTGCCAGTAGTATAGATCTTCGGGGCCACGGGGAGCTGTTTTTT
CASSIDLRGHGELFF
>TRBJ1-3|NA|NA|TRBV5-1
TGCGCCAGCAGCAGCCAAGGTACCTCTGGAAACACCATATATTTT
CASSSQGTSGNTIYF
>TRBJ2-6|NA|NA|TRBV10-3
TGTGCCATCAAGAGACCGGCCTCCGGGGCCAACGTCCTGACTTTC
CAIKRPASGANVLTF
>TRBJ2-1|NA|NA|TRBV5-6
TGTGCCAGCAGCTCCTCGTCTTCTGGGGATGAGCAGTTCTTC
CASSSSSSGDEQFF
>TRBJ2-1|NA|NA|TRBV9
TGTGCCAGCAGCGTGTTTTTAGAGGACAATGAGCAGTTCTTC
CASSVFLEDNEQFF
>TRBJ2-3|NA|NA|TRBV2
TGTGCCAGCAGGATTTGGGGGGGCCTTGGCACAGATACGCAGTATTTT
CASRIWGGLGTDTQYF
>TRBJ1-1|NA|NA|TRBV6-4
TGTGCCAGCAGTGACCCCGGACAGTACACTGAAGCTTTCTTT
CASSDPGQYTEAFF
>TRBJ2-6|once|TRBD1|TRBV19
TGTGCCAGTAGCCCGACAGGGCTTGGGGCCAACGTCCTGACTTTC
CASSPTGLGANVLTF
>TRBJ1-2|NA|NA|TRBV7-2
TGTGCCAGCAGCGCATATACAGGACTAGCTAACTATGGCTACACCTTC
CASSAYTGLANYGYTF
>TRBJ2-1|NA|TRBD1|TRBV6-5
TGTGCCAGCAGCTCGACAGGGGGGTCCTACAATGAGCAGTTCTTC
CASSSTGGSYNEQFF
>TRBJ2-5|NA|TRBD2|TRBV6-6
TGTGCCAGCAGTCCACCCCTTCTAGCGGCCCAGTACTTC
CASSPPLLAAQYF
>TRBJ1-2|NA|NA|TRBV27
TGTGCCAGCAGTTTAATAGTCGGCGGAGGTCACTATGGCTACACCTTC
CASSLIVGGGHYGYTF
>TRBJ1-4|NA|NA|TRBV27
TGTGCCAGCAGTATCGGGACGGGGAATGAAAAACTGTTTTTT
CASSIGTGNEKLFF
>TRBJ2-3|NA|NA|TRBV5-1
TGCGCCAGCAGCTCCTACTCGGCCACAGATACGCAGTATTTT
CASSSYSATDTQYF
>TRBJ2-7|NA|TRBD1|TRBV2
TGTGCCAGCAGTGAACTAACAGGGGATGAGCAGTACTTC
CASSELTGDEQYF
>TRBJ1-1|once|NA|TRBV2
TGTGCCAGCACTGGATCCACTGAAGCTTTCTTT
CASTGSTEAFF
>TRBJ1-1|NA|NA|TRBV14
TGTGCCAGCAGCCAAGTTGCAGCCCATCAAATGAACACTGAAGCTTTCTTT
CASSQVAAHQMNTEAFF
>TRBJ2-7|once|NA|TRBV28
TGTGCCAGCAGTTTAGAGGGTTCGGGTTACGAGCAGTACTTC
CASSLEGSGYEQYF
>TRBJ1-4|NA|TRBD1|TRBV30
TGTGCCTGCTGGGACAGGGCTAATGAAAAACTGTTTTTT
CACWDRANEKLFF
>TRBJ1-4|NA|NA|TRBV5-1
TGCGCCAGCAGCCCGAAACAAGGCGGACAGAATGAAAAACTGTTTTTT
CASSPKQGGQNEKLFF
>TRBJ2-3|NA|NA|TRBV7-2
TGTGCCAGCGAGATGGGGTCAGATACGCAGTATTTT
CASEMGSDTQYF
>TRBJ2-7|NA|NA|TRBV7-6
TGTGCCAGCAGCTCCCGAAGGTCCTACGAGCAGTACTTC
CASSSRRSYEQYF
>TRBJ2-3|NA|TRBD2|TRBV7-2
TGTGCCAGCAGCTTAGGCCTTAGCGGGGGTGGTACGCAGTATTTT
CASSLGLSGGGTQYF
>TRBJ2-2|few|NA|TRBV19
TGTGCCAGTAGTATCCCCGGGTCCTACACCGGGGAGCTGTTTTTT
CASSIPGSYTGELFF
>TRBJ1-1|NA|NA|TRBV28
TGTGCCAGCAGTCACGACAGTTACACTGAAGCTTTCTTT
CASSHDSYTEAFF
>TRBJ2-2|once|NA|TRBV27
TGTGCCAGCAGTTTGGGGGGTACCGGGGAGCTGTTTTTT
CASSLGGTGELFF
>TRBJ1-2|NA|NA|TRBV2
TGTGCCAGGGAAAAATGGGGTCGGTCCACCGATGGCTACACCTTC
CAREKWGRSTDGYTF
>TRBJ1-5|NA|NA|TRBV11-2
TGTGCCAGCAGCTTACAGGGGAGCAATCAGCCCCAGCATTTT
CASSLQGSNQPQHF
>TRBJ2-1|NA|NA|TRBV2
TGTGCCAGCAGGGGCGGTAGCAGCAATGAGCAGTTCTTC
CASRGGSSNEQFF